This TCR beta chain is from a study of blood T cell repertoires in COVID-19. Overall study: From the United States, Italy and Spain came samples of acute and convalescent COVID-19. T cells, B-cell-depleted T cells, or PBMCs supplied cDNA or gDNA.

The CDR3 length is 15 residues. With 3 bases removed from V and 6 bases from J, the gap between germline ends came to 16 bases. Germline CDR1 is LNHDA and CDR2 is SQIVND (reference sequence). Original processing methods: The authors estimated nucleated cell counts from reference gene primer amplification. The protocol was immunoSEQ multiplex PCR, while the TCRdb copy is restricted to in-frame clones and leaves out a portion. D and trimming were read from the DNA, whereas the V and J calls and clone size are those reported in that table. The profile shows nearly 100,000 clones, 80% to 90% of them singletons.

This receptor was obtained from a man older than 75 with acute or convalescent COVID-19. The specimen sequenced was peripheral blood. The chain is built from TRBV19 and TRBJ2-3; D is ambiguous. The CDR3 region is CASSIGNSPPDTQYF. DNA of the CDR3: TGTGCCAGTAGTATCGGTAACAGCCCTCCGGATACGCAGTATTTT.